The clone carrying this TCR beta chain was observed many times. Its antigen is still unknown. The CDR3 has 13 residues. V was trimmed by 6 bases and J by 3 bases, leaving 12 bases between them. TCRdb redid the calling of the reads with MiXCR, one entry per CDR3 protein. The profile shows roughly 920,000 distinct CDR3 sequences, around 32% of them singletons. These data originate in a study of T cell repertoires in cytomegalovirus infection. Study context: Public TCR beta signatures indicated both CMV infection and matching HLA type. Findings and limits, study-wide: Ex vivo responses were dominated by HLA-C-restricted CMV-specific TCR beta clonotypes.

The input for sequencing was cultured CD8+ T cells from PBMCs, taken from culture after CMV antigen stimulation. The receptor was isolated from a human donor in good health (CMV status not recorded). Some clones in this sample may be carry-over from other donors' samples. The rearrangement links TRBV12-3 or TRBV12-4 to TRBJ2-7; D not resolved. The CDR3 DNA reads as TGTGCCAGCAGGATGGACGGTAACTACGAGCAGTACTTC. It yields the protein CASRMDGNYEQYF.